Described below is a single T cell receptor beta chain sequence and its context. This sample stems from a study of blood T cells in healthy people across ages. A second PCR, run for about 6 to 12 cycles, used a sample-barcoded 5' primer plus a J-beta primer mix. TCRdb reprocessed the 5' RACE reads via MiXCR and lists one record per CDR3 protein. The repertoire holds approximately 600,000 distinct CDR3 sequences, with around 54% as singletons. Germline-derived CDR1 and CDR2 are DFQATT and SNEGSKA (reference sequence). V dropped 6 bases and J dropped 0 bases, with 8 bases sitting between them. The CDR3 length is 12 residues.

Sequenced: blood. This TCR was recovered from a man between 60 and 75 years old in good health. The V call is TRBV20-1, the J call TRBJ1-2; D gene ambiguous. In DNA form, the CDR3 reads TGCAGTGCCAAGACGGCTAACTATGGCTACACCTTC. Its translation is CSAKTANYGYTF.